What follows is one TCR beta chain and its context. The data originate from a study of blood T cell repertoires in COVID-19. In the original analysis: Nucleated cell counts were estimated from reference gene primer amplification. Method: immunoSEQ multiplex PCR; TCRdb's copy keeps in-frame clones and lacks some. Clone size and V and J calls were adopted from that table, with D and trimming inferred from the DNA. The table has more than 300,000 clones, more than 75% seen once. Cohort 3 recovery required two negative PCRs, clearance, or symptom resolution. Germline values: CDR1 SGHTA, CDR2 FQGNSA. Trimming at V came to 5 bases and at J to 10 bases, leaving 13 bases not matched to a gene. The CDR3 runs to 15 residues.

Sequenced sample: PBMCs or T cells enriched from blood (not recorded which). The source of this sequence is a man aged 30 to 45 who had recovered from COVID-19. The rearrangement uses TRBV7-2 and TRBJ2-1; 8 bases are shared with TRBD2. The CDR3 loop reads CASSLATGGPKEQFF. CDR3 DNA sequence: TGTGCCAGCAGCCTTGCCACGGGAGGGCCCAAAGAGCAGTTCTTC.